In this sample, the clone carrying this T cell receptor beta chain turned up many times. Its specificity is unknown. This sample was taken from a study of beta chain features in type 1 diabetes. Study conclusions and caveats: For patients and controls alike, PCR might favor shorter templates to the same degree. TCRB repertoires of naive, central memory and Treg cells appeared more similar among patients than among healthy donors.

A CD45RO/CCR7/CD25/CD127/CD95/CD27 panel sorted naive, central memory, regulatory and stem cell-like memory CD4+ cells. With 11 bases removed from V and 2 bases from J, the gap between germline ends came to 22 bases. There are 15 residues in the CDR3. Per germline, CDR1 MDHEN and CDR2 SYDVKM. Every bit of the isolated RNA underwent reverse transcription, so sequencing read expressed TCRB transcripts. Using immunoSEQ multiplex PCR, the repertoire was profiled, and TCRdb retains in-frame clones only, with some absent. The profile shows fewer than 150,000 clones, less than 8.5% of them singletons. The genes are TRBV28 and TRBJ2-7; a possible D gene is TRBD1 (6 bases). Input material: central memory CD4+ T cells from blood. The sequence was collected from a woman aged 25 to 45 in good health. The CDR3 loop is CALSVRTDPTYEQYF. The CDR3 bases are TGTGCCTTATCCGTAAGGACAGACCCCACCTACGAGCAGTACTTC. Full variable domain (remainder filled in from reference TRBV28 and TRBJ2-7): DVKVTQSSRYLVKRTGEKVFLECVQDMDHENMFWYRQDPGLGLRLIYFSYDVKMKEKGDIPEGYSVSREKKERFSLILESASTNQTSMYLCALSVRTDPTYEQYFGPGTRLTVT.